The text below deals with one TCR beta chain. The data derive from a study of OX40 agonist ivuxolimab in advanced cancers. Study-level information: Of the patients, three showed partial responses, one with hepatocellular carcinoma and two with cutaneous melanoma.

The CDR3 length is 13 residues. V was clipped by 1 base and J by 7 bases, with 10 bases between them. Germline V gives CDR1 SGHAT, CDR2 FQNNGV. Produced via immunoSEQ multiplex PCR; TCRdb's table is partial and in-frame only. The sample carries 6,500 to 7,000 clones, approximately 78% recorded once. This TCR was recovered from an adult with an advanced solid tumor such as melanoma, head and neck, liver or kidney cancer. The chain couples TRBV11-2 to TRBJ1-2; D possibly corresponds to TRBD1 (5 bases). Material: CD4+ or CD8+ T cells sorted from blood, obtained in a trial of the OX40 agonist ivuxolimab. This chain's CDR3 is CASSLGGALGYTF. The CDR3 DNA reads TGTGCCAGCAGCTTAGGTGGGGCCCTTGGCTACACCTTC.